The T cell receptor (beta chain) described here comes from a study of CD8+ T cells in alopecia areata listed by TCRdb under 2018. About the study as a whole: The treated patients took part in an open-label pilot trial in which moderate-to-severe alopecia areata was treated with oral tofacitinib at 5 to 10 mg twice daily. Clonality in the scalp was compared among normal scalp (n=4), patchy alopecia areata scalp (n=8), and alopecia totalis/universalis scalp (n=8). To study T cell clonal expansion in alopecia areata, the researchers applied high-throughput TCRbeta sequencing to both the C3H/HeJ mouse model and human patients. On the human side, TCRbeta sequencing was run on scalp tissue and on sorted CD4+ and CD8+ peripheral blood T cells from healthy controls and from alopecia areata patients with either patchy or totalis/universalis disease. Amplification of TCRbeta CDR3 regions was done by immunoSEQ multiplex PCR using 35 Vbeta forward primers and 13 Jbeta reverse primers. Biopsies were taken from tofacitinib-treated patients at baseline and again at 4 and 24 weeks into treatment, and several of those patients also had a later scalp biopsy. Tofacitinib was administered for 6 to 18 months, and 6 months of follow-up off drug were then conducted to assess delayed response and recurrence. RNA was obtained with the PAXgene miRNA kit for fixed scalp, the miRNeasy kit for PBMCs, and the RNeasy kit for mouse skin. On the study overall, not on this receptor specifically: Higher clonality and more expanded CD8+ clones were observed in lesional scalp than in normal scalp, particularly in alopecia totalis/universalis, a finding suggestive of antigenic drive. TCR sequences shared between patients were less clear than in mice, possibly partly because of HLA diversity in the patient population. Scalp TCR repertoire analysis is complicated because resident alphabeta T cells in normal human skin are also sequenced, whereas mouse skin is dominated by gammadelta T cells.

According to the study, the label for this sample's time point signals: baseline before oral tofacitinib. Peripheral blood and lesional scalp punch biopsies were obtained from patients with alopecia areata. PBMCs were isolated by density centrifugation and stained for CD3, CD4 and CD8, after which CD4+ and CD8+ T cells were sorted on a FACSAria. A word on this clone: No antigen is known for it. One base away there is no much larger clone; base qualities are not given.

Taken from the germline V gene (reference sequence), the CDR1 and CDR2 loops are MNHEY and SMNVEV. Cut back by 5 bases and 6 bases, the V and J ends lie 13 bases apart. The CDR3 covers 14 residues, taking in both the cysteine and the phenylalanine. Of all the DNA, just the CDR3 is kept, 42 bases in frame from base 1. Library preparation used the immunoSEQ multiplex PCR assay. To provide template for TCR sequencing, every sample had RNA extracted and reverse transcribed into cDNA. SuperScript III was used for first-strand cDNA synthesis, primed with a 2:1 mix of oligo-dT and random hexamers. A synthetic immune receptor repertoire was used to measure amplification bias, and any remaining bias was corrected computationally. The source study handled its data this way. After raw reads were preprocessed to remove errors, the CDR3 was defined following IMGT conventions as running from the conserved cysteine to phenylalanine. Clonality was computed as 1 minus the Shannon entropy, with the entropy normalized by log2 of the number of productive unique TCRs. Whether each scalp clone was CD4 or CD8 was inferred by checking scalp TCRbeta sequences against the CD4 and CD8 repertoires from sorted blood. TCRdb took over this immuneACCESS table, retaining in-frame rearrangements with V and J assigned. Such tables are incomplete; in checked studies, under half of the missing clones stem from an unresolved V gene, and the remainder is unexplained. From that table come the V and J calls and clone size; the DNA was used to work out D and trimming. A total of some 170,000 clones appear in this sample, less than 75% of them only once. The leading ten clones occupy about an eighth of the sample.

This sequence was found in a human donor with alopecia areata. The sequencing here drew on CD8+ T cells sorted from blood, taken at week 0. This receptor chain uses TRBV27 and TRBJ2-2; no D gene is confidently identified. The DNA sequence is as follows: TGTGCCAGCAGTGCCCCGGGTGTCCCCGGGGAGCTGTTTTTT. This encodes CASSAPGVPGELFF.